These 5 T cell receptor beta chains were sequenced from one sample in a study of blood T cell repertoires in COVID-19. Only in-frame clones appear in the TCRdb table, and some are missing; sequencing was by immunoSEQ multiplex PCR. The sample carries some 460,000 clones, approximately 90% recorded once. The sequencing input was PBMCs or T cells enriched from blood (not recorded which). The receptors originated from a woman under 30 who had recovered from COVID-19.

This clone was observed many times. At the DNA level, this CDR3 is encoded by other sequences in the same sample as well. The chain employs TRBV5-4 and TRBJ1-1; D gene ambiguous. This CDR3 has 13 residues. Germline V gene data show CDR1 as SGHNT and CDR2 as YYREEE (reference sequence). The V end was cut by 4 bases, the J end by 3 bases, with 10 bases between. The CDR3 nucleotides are TGTGCCAGCAGCCCCGGGGTGGACACTGAAGCTTTCTTT. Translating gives CASSPGVDTEAFF.

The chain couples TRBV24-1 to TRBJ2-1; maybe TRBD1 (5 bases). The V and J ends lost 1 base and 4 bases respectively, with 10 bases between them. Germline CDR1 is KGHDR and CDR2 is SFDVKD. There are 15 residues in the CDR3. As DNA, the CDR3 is TGTGCCACCAGTGATTTTGGCCAGGGTTACAATGAGCAGTTCTTC. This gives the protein CATSDFGQGYNEQFF.

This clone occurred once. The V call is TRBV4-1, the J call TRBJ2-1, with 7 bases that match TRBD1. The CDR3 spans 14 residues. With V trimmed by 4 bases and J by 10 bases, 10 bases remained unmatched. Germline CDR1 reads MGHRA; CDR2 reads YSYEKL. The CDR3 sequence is CASSPMTGIREQFF. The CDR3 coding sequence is TGCGCCAGCAGCCCCATGACAGGGATTCGGGAGCAGTTCTTC.

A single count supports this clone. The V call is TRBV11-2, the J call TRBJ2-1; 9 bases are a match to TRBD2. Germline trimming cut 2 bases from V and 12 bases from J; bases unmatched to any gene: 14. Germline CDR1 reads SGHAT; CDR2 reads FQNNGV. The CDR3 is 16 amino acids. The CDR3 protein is CASSLRVAGGDLLQFF. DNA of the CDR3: TGTGCCAGCAGCTTACGGGTGGCGGGGGGGGACCTACTGCAGTTCTTC.

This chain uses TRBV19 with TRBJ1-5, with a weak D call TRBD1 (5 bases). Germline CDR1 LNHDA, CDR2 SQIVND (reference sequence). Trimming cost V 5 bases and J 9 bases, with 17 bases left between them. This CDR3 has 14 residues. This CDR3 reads CASSPGGDFGPQHF. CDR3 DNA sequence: TGTGCCAGTAGTCCTGGGGGGGATTTCGGGCCCCAGCATTTT.